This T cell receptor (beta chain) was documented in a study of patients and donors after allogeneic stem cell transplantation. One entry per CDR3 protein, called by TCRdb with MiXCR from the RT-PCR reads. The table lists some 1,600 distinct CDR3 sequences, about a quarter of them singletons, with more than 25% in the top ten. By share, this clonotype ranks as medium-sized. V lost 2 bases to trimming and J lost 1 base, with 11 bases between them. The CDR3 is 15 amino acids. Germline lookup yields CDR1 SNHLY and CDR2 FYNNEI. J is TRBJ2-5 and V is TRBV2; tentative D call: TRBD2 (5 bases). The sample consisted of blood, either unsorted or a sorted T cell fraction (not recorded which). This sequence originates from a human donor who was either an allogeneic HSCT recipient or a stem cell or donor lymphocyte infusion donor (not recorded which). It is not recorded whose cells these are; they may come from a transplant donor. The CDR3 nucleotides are TGTGCCAGCAGTGAAACCAGGACTCTCCAAGAGACCCAGTACTTC. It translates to CASSETRTLQETQYF.